Listed below are T cell receptor beta chains from one sample, sequenced in a study of cytomegalovirus exposure and HLA in healthy donors. The data were produced by immunoSEQ multiplex PCR, yet TCRdb's version contains in-frame clones alone and is incomplete. This sample has 150,000 to 200,000 clones, with about 86% found just once. Sequenced sample: PBMCs. The source is a man aged 40-50 years in good health and CMV-seropositive. Each CDR3 is given with its conserved first and last residue. A D gene is named only where the DNA matches it firmly. Part of the rows lack a size; the others show once, few, many or a class for expanded clones.

d_call: NA; v_call: TRBV28; clone_size: NA; j_call: TRBJ1-2; cdr3_aa: CASSLGQFYGYTF; cdr3_nt: TGTGCCAGCAGTTTAGGGCAGTTCTATGGCTACACCTTC
d_call: NA; v_call: TRBV7-3; clone_size: NA; j_call: TRBJ2-7; cdr3_aa: CASSQGHGSYEQYF; cdr3_nt: TGTGCCAGCAGTCAGGGACACGGTTCCTACGAGCAGTACTTC
d_call: NA; v_call: TRBV29-1; clone_size: NA; j_call: TRBJ1-1; cdr3_aa: CSATTGRDTEAFF; cdr3_nt: TGCAGCGCCACGACGGGGAGGGACACTGAAGCTTTCTTT
d_call: TRBD2; v_call: TRBV20-1; clone_size: NA; j_call: TRBJ2-7; cdr3_aa: CGTSRPGEQYF; cdr3_nt: TGCGGGACTAGCCGCCCTGGGGAGCAGTACTTC
d_call: NA; v_call: TRBV18; clone_size: NA; j_call: TRBJ1-4; cdr3_aa: CASSPGTSNEKLFF; cdr3_nt: TGTGCCAGCTCTCCCGGGACATCTAATGAAAAACTGTTTTTT
d_call: TRBD2; v_call: TRBV7-2; clone_size: NA; j_call: TRBJ2-7; cdr3_aa: CASSLPTSGSYEQYF; cdr3_nt: TGTGCCAGCAGCCTCCCGACTAGCGGATCCTACGAGCAGTACTTC
d_call: NA; v_call: TRBV5-1; clone_size: NA; j_call: TRBJ2-7; cdr3_aa: CASSLGGSDEQYF; cdr3_nt: TGCGCCAGCAGCTTGGGAGGGTCTGACGAGCAGTACTTC
d_call: NA; v_call: TRBV9; clone_size: NA; j_call: TRBJ1-1; cdr3_aa: CASSVEVGRGRAFF; cdr3_nt: TGTGCCAGCAGCGTAGAGGTAGGGCGGGGACGAGCTTTCTTT
d_call: TRBD1; v_call: TRBV12-5; clone_size: few; j_call: TRBJ1-1; cdr3_aa: CASGLATPGQQNTEAFF; cdr3_nt: TGTGCTAGTGGTTTGGCAACCCCGGGACAGCAGAACACTGAAGCTTTCTTT
d_call: TRBD2; v_call: TRBV9; clone_size: NA; j_call: TRBJ2-2; cdr3_aa: CASSVGTSGTQGGELFF; cdr3_nt: TGTGCCAGCAGCGTAGGGACTAGCGGGACGCAAGGCGGGGAGCTGTTTTTT
d_call: TRBD2; v_call: TRBV11-2; clone_size: once; j_call: TRBJ2-7; cdr3_aa: CASSAVLAGGPAQVYEQYF; cdr3_nt: TGTGCCAGCAGCGCCGTACTAGCGGGAGGGCCTGCGCAAGTCTACGAGCAGTACTTC
d_call: NA; v_call: TRBV5-1; clone_size: NA; j_call: TRBJ1-4; cdr3_aa: CASSPPTGNNEKLFF; cdr3_nt: TGCGCCAGCAGCCCCCCGACAGGAAATAATGAAAAACTGTTTTTT
d_call: TRBD2; v_call: TRBV2; clone_size: NA; j_call: TRBJ2-1; cdr3_aa: CASVGGRVAGGGEQFF; cdr3_nt: TGTGCCAGCGTCGGGGGAAGGGTAGCGGGAGGGGGTGAGCAGTTCTTC
d_call: NA; v_call: TRBV5-4; clone_size: NA; j_call: TRBJ1-1; cdr3_aa: CASSVAAGVNTEAFF; cdr3_nt: TGTGCCAGCAGCGTGGCTGCGGGGGTGAACACTGAAGCTTTCTTT
d_call: NA; v_call: TRBV28; clone_size: once; j_call: TRBJ1-1; cdr3_aa: CASSLRQIYEAFF; cdr3_nt: TGTGCCAGCAGTTTAAGACAGATCTATGAAGCTTTCTTT
d_call: TRBD2; v_call: TRBV5-1; clone_size: NA; j_call: TRBJ2-1; cdr3_aa: CASSLANSSGRVYEQFF; cdr3_nt: TGCGCCAGCAGCTTGGCCAACTCCAGCGGGAGAGTCTATGAGCAGTTCTTC
d_call: TRBD2; v_call: TRBV9; clone_size: NA; j_call: TRBJ2-5; cdr3_aa: CASSERTSGREETQYF; cdr3_nt: TGTGCCAGCAGCGAGAGGACTAGCGGGAGGGAAGAGACCCAGTACTTC
d_call: NA; v_call: TRBV5-1; clone_size: once; j_call: TRBJ2-5; cdr3_aa: CASSLDKGPQETQYF; cdr3_nt: TGCGCCAGCAGCTTGGACAAGGGGCCCCAAGAGACCCAGTACTTC
d_call: NA; v_call: TRBV6-5; clone_size: NA; j_call: TRBJ2-5; cdr3_aa: CASSYRAGSETQYF; cdr3_nt: TGTGCCAGCAGTTACCGGGCGGGGTCAGAGACCCAGTACTTC
d_call: NA; v_call: TRBV7-9; clone_size: NA; j_call: TRBJ2-5; cdr3_aa: CASSLGRSSGETQYF; cdr3_nt: TGTGCCAGCAGCCTAGGACGGAGCTCTGGAGAGACCCAGTACTTC
d_call: TRBD2; v_call: TRBV7-9; clone_size: NA; j_call: TRBJ2-7; cdr3_aa: CASRLAGGGEQYF; cdr3_nt: TGTGCCAGCAGGCTAGCGGGAGGGGGCGAGCAGTACTTC
d_call: TRBD2; v_call: TRBV10-3; clone_size: NA; j_call: TRBJ2-3; cdr3_aa: CAISETSATDTQYF; cdr3_nt: TGTGCCATCAGTGAAACTAGCGCCACAGATACGCAGTATTTT
d_call: TRBD2; v_call: TRBV5-1; clone_size: NA; j_call: TRBJ2-2; cdr3_aa: CASSLAGAGTGELFF; cdr3_nt: TGCGCCAGCAGCCTGGCGGGAGCGGGCACCGGGGAGCTGTTTTTT
d_call: TRBD2; v_call: TRBV2; clone_size: NA; j_call: TRBJ2-2; cdr3_aa: CASSEALASAGELFF; cdr3_nt: TGTGCCAGCAGCGAGGCACTAGCGTCTGCCGGGGAGCTGTTTTTT
d_call: TRBD2; v_call: TRBV27; clone_size: NA; j_call: TRBJ2-7; cdr3_aa: CASSSLSGSFFEQYF; cdr3_nt: TGTGCCAGCAGTTCCCTTAGCGGGAGCTTCTTCGAGCAGTACTTC
d_call: NA; v_call: TRBV27; clone_size: NA; j_call: TRBJ2-1; cdr3_aa: CASSWGIGGRYNEQFF; cdr3_nt: TGTGCCAGCAGTTGGGGGATAGGAGGGAGGTACAATGAGCAGTTCTTC
d_call: NA; v_call: TRBV9; clone_size: NA; j_call: TRBJ2-7; cdr3_aa: CASSGGRAGVVEQYF; cdr3_nt: TGTGCCAGCAGCGGAGGGCGGGCAGGGGTAGTCGAGCAGTACTTC
d_call: NA; v_call: TRBV6-1; clone_size: NA; j_call: TRBJ2-3; cdr3_aa: CAAGTIIPTDTQYF; cdr3_nt: TGTGCCGCAGGAACCATTATTCCCACAGATACGCAGTATTTT
d_call: TRBD1; v_call: TRBV18; clone_size: NA; j_call: TRBJ2-5; cdr3_aa: CASSPRDRQETQYF; cdr3_nt: TGTGCCAGCTCACCACGGGACAGGCAAGAGACCCAGTACTTC
d_call: NA; v_call: TRBV5-4; clone_size: NA; j_call: TRBJ1-2; cdr3_aa: CASSLPGAYGYTF; cdr3_nt: TGTGCCAGCAGCTTGCCAGGGGCGTATGGCTACACCTTC
d_call: NA; v_call: TRBV10-3; clone_size: NA; j_call: TRBJ1-1; cdr3_aa: CAISLGEDTEAFF; cdr3_nt: TGTGCCATCAGCCTCGGCGAGGACACTGAAGCTTTCTTT
d_call: TRBD1; v_call: TRBV6-5; clone_size: NA; j_call: TRBJ1-1; cdr3_aa: CASSYSGGREAFF; cdr3_nt: TGTGCCAGCAGTTACTCAGGGGGCCGGGAAGCTTTCTTT
d_call: NA; v_call: TRBV6-5; clone_size: NA; j_call: TRBJ1-2; cdr3_aa: CASTTGTSSGYTF; cdr3_nt: TGTGCCAGCACTACCGGGACATCGTCCGGCTACACCTTC
d_call: TRBD2; v_call: TRBV7-9; clone_size: NA; j_call: TRBJ2-1; cdr3_aa: CASSSTGLANAWNEQFF; cdr3_nt: TGTGCCAGCAGCTCCACTGGACTAGCCAATGCCTGGAATGAGCAGTTCTTC
d_call: TRBD2; v_call: TRBV9; clone_size: NA; j_call: TRBJ2-1; cdr3_aa: CASSIGLAESSYNEQFF; cdr3_nt: TGTGCCAGCAGCATTGGACTAGCGGAAAGCTCCTACAATGAGCAGTTCTTC
d_call: NA; v_call: TRBV6-1; clone_size: NA; j_call: TRBJ1-5; cdr3_aa: CASSERRGWNQPQHF; cdr3_nt: TGTGCCAGCAGTGAACGGAGGGGATGGAATCAGCCCCAGCATTTT
d_call: TRBD2; v_call: TRBV27; clone_size: few; j_call: TRBJ2-3; cdr3_aa: CASYGGKNTDTQYF; cdr3_nt: TGTGCCAGTTACGGGGGGAAGAACACAGATACGCAGTATTTT
d_call: NA; v_call: TRBV7-9; clone_size: NA; j_call: TRBJ1-2; cdr3_aa: CASSPPNRDQNYGYTF; cdr3_nt: TGTGCCAGCAGCCCCCCTAACAGGGACCAGAACTATGGCTACACCTTC
d_call: TRBD2; v_call: TRBV5-5; clone_size: NA; j_call: TRBJ2-1; cdr3_aa: CASSLVSGSNNEQFF; cdr3_nt: TGTGCCAGCAGCTTGGTTAGCGGGAGCAACAATGAGCAGTTCTTC
d_call: TRBD1; v_call: TRBV4-1; clone_size: NA; j_call: TRBJ1-2; cdr3_aa: CASSEEGGAGGNYGYTF; cdr3_nt: TGCGCCAGCAGCGAAGAAGGGGGTGCAGGGGGCAACTATGGCTACACCTTC
d_call: NA; v_call: TRBV6-1; clone_size: NA; j_call: TRBJ2-3; cdr3_aa: CASSEGLRMFQDTQYF; cdr3_nt: TGTGCCAGCAGTGAGGGGCTTCGCATGTTTCAAGATACGCAGTATTTT
d_call: TRBD1; v_call: TRBV27; clone_size: NA; j_call: TRBJ1-5; cdr3_aa: CASSLGRGRINQPQHF; cdr3_nt: TGTGCCAGCAGTTTAGGCAGGGGGCGCATCAATCAGCCCCAGCATTTT
d_call: NA; v_call: TRBV5-1; clone_size: NA; j_call: TRBJ1-1; cdr3_aa: CASSLDGWNTEAFF; cdr3_nt: TGCGCCAGCAGCTTGGATGGCTGGAACACTGAAGCTTTCTTT
d_call: TRBD2; v_call: TRBV9; clone_size: NA; j_call: TRBJ2-3; cdr3_aa: CASSVEAGDGDTQYF; cdr3_nt: TGTGCCAGCAGCGTAGAAGCGGGAGACGGGGATACGCAGTATTTT